The present T cell receptor (beta chain) was sequenced within a study of vaccination effects on CD4 cells after COVID-19. As for the study in general: A few million PBMC per well were cultured with around 11 IU/ml IL-2 and roughly 10 ug/ml peptides. Whole-study findings and limits: Clones of infection and vaccine origin contracted markedly late after vaccination.

For this clone: The antigen remains undetermined.

Upon completion of about 10 days in culture, CD4+ T cells were isolated. All vaccine recipients tested negative for nucleocapsid antibodies and had never contracted SARS-CoV-2 infection. Days 3 and 7 saw half the medium replaced with IL-2 medium. Germline-derived CDR1 and CDR2 are SGHDT and YYEEEE. Deletions cut 1 base from V and 1 base from J, with 12 bases between. The CDR3 extends over 15 amino acids. Some clones are missing from TCRdb's copy, which holds only in-frame ones; the method was immunoSEQ multiplex PCR. The profile shows fewer than 35,000 clones, approximately 70% of them singletons. The TCR was taken from a human donor who received a COVID-19 vaccine. The sequenced sample was CD4+ T cells from PBMCs cultured without peptide, obtained before COVID-19 vaccination. This chain uses TRBV5-6 with TRBJ2-7, with D perhaps TRBD1 (6 bases). The CDR3 DNA reads TGTGCCAGCAGCTTGAGGACAGCCGGGTCCTACGAGCAGTACTTC. Translating gives CASSLRTAGSYEQYF.